This T cell receptor (beta chain) is drawn from a study of T cell responses to AZD1222 COVID-19 vaccine. Study findings and constraints: Repertoire sampling happened only post peak T cell response. Unmutated regions of variants are reportedly targeted by nearly half of spike-specific TCRs. Donors in the cohort were predominantly white British and more often female, and clonal diversity was possibly underestimated. Just a handful of people given AZD1222 tested seropositive at baseline.

A word on this clone: Its matching antigen is unknown.

Here immunoSEQ multiplex PCR was the method, and the copy in TCRdb shows in-frame clones only, minus some. The sample lists 180,000 or so clones; roughly 92% were seen once. This TCR was sampled from an adult in good health. The starting material was peripheral blood, obtained on day 0 of AZD1222 vaccination.

The CDR3 nucleotides read TGTGCCAGCAGCCAAGGACCGGGCAATCAGCCCCAGCATTTT. It encodes CASSQGPGNQPQHF. This chain links TRBV4-2 with TRBJ1-5; D ambiguous. The germline V gene encodes CDR1 LGHNA and CDR2 YNFKEQ. The CDR3 totals 14 residues. V lost 1 base to trimming and J lost 2 bases, with 6 bases between them.